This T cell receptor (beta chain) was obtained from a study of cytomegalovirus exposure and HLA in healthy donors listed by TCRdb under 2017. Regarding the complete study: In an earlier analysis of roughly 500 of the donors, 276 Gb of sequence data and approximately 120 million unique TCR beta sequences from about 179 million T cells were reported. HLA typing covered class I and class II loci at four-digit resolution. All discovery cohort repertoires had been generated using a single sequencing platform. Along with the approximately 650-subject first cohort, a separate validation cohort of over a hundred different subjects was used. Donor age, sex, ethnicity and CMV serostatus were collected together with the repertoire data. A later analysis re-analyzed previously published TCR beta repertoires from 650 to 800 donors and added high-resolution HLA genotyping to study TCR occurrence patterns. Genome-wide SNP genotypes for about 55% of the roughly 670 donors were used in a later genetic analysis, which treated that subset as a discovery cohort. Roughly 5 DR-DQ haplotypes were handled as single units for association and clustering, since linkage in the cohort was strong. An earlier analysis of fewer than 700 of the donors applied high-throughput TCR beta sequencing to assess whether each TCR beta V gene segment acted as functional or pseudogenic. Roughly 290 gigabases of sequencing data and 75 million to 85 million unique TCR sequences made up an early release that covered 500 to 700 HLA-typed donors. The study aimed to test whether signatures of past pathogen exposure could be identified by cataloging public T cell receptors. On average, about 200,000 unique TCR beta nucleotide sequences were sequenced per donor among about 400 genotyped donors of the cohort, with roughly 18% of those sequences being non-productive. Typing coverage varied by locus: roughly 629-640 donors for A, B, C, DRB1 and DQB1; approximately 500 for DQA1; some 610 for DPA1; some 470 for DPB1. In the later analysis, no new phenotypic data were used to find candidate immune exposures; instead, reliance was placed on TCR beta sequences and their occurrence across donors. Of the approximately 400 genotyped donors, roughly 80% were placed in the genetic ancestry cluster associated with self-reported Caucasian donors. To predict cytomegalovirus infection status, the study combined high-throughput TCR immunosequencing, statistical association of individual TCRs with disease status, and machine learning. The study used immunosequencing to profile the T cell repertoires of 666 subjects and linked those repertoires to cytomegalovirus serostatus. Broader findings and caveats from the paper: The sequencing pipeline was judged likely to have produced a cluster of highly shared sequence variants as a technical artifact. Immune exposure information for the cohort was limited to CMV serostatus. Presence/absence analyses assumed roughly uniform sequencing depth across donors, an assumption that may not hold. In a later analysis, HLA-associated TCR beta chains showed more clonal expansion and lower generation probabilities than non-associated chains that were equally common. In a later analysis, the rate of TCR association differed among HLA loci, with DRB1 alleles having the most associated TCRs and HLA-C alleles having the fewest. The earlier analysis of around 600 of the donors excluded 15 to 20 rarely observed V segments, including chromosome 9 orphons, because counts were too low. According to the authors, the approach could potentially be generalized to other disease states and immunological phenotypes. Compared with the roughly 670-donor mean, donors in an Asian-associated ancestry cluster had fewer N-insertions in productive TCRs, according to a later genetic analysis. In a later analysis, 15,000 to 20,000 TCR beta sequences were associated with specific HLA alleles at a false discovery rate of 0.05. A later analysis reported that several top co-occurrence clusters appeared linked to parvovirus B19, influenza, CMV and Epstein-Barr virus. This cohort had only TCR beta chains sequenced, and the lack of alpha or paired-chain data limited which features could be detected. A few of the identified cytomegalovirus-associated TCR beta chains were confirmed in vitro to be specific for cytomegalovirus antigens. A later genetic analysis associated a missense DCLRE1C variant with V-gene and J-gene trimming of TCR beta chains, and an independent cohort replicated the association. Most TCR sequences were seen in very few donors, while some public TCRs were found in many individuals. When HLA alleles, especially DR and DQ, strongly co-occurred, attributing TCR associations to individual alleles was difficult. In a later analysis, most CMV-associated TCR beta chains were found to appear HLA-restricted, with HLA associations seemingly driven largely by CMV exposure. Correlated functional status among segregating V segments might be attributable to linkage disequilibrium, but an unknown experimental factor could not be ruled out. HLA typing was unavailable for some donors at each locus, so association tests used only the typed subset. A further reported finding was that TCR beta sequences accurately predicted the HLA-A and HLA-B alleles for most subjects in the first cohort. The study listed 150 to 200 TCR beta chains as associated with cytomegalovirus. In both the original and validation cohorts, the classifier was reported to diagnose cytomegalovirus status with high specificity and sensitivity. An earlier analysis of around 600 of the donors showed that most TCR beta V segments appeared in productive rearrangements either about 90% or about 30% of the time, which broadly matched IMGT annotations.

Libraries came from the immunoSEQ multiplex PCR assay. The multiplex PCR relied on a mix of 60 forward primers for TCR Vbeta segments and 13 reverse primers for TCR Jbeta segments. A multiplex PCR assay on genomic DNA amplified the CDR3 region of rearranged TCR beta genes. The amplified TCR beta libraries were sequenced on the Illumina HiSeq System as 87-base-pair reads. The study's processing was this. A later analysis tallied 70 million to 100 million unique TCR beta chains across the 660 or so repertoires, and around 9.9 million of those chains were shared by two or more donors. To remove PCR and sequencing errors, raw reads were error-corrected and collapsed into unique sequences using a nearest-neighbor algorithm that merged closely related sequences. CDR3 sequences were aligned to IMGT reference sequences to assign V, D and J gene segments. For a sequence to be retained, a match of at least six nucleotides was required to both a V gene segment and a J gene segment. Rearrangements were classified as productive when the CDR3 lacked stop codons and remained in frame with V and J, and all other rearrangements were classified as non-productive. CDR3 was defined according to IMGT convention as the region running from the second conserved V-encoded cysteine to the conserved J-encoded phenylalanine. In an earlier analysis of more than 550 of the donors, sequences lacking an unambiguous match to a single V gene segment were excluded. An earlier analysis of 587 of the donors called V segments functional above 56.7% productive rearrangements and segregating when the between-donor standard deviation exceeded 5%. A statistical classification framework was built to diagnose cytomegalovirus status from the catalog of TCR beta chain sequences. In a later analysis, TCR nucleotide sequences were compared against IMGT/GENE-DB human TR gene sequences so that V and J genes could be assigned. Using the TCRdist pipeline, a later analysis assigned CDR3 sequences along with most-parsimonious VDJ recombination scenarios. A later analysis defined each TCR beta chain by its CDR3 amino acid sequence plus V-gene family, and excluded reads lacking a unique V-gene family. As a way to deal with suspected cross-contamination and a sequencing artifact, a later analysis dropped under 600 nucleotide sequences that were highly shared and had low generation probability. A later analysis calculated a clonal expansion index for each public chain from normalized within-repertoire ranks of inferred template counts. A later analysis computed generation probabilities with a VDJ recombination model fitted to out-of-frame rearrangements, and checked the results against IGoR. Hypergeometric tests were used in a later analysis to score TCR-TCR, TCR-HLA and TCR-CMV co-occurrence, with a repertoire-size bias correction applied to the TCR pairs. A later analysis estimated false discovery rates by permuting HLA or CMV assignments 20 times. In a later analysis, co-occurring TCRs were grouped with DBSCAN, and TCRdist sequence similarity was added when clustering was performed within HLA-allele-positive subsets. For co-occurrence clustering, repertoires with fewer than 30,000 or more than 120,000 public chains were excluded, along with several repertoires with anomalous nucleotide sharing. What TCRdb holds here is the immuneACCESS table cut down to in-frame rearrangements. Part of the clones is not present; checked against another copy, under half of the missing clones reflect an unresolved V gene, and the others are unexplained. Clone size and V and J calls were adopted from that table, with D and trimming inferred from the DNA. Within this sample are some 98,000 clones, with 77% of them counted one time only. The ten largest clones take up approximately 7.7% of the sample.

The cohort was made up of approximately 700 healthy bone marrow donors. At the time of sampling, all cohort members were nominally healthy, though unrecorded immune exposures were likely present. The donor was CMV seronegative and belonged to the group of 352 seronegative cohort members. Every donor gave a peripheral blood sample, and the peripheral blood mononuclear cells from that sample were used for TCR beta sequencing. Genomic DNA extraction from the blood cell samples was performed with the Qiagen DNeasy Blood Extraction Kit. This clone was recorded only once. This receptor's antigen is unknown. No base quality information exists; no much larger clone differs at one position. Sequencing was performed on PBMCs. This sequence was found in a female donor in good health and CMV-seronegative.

Here is the DNA: TGTGCCAGCAGTTTATCGAGGGCACAGCTAGCCACCTTC. Its protein is CASSLSRAQLATF. Recombination linked TRBV27 to TRBJ1-2; the D gene cannot be resolved reliably. V and J are truncated by 0 bases and 13 bases respectively, leaving an intervening sequence of 15 bases. Taken from cysteine to phenylalanine, the CDR3 has 13 residues. CDR3 DNA is the only sequence kept; it has 39 bases, read in frame from the first base. The CDR1 and CDR2 encoded by the germline V gene (reference sequence) are MNHEY and SMNVEV.